The 17 T cell receptor beta chains below all came from one sample that was sequenced in a study of Tregs in tolerant kidney transplant recipients (dated 2019 in TCRdb). These receptors have no identified antigens. The library was built by means of the immunoSEQ multiplex PCR assay. Here the immuneACCESS table is served through TCRdb, limited to in-frame sequences with V and J called. Missing clones are a known gap in these copies; in checked studies unresolved V genes cover under half, and the rest lacks a known reason. Within this sample are tens of thousands of clones, with about 95% of them counted one time only. Of the sample, approximately 0.39% is held by the ten largest clones. The specimen sequenced was Tregs from blood cultured with allogeneic cells. These receptors originate from a human donor in good health.

The chain couples TRBV6-5 to TRBJ2-5; possibly TRBD1 for D (6 bases). The CDR3 sequence is 13 residues long. V shed 5 bases and J shed 1 base, with 8 bases lying between them. CDR1 and CDR2 (germline): MNHEY, SVGAGI. CDR3 region: CASSQQGQETQYF. In nucleotides, the CDR3 is TGTGCCAGCAGTCAACAGGGCCAAGAGACCCAGTACTTC.

The chain links TRBV5-1 to TRBJ1-2; tentatively, D is TRBD1 (5 bases). The V end was cut by 5 bases, the J end by 3 bases, with 11 bases between. Germline V gene data show CDR1 as SGHRS and CDR2 as YFSETQ. This CDR3 contains 13 residues. CDR3 sequence reads: CASRLGVDYGYTF. In DNA, the CDR3 is TGCGCCAGCAGACTAGGGGTTGACTATGGCTACACCTTC. Together with reference TRBV5-1 and TRBJ1-2, the CDR3 gives the full variable domain: KAGVTQTPRYLIKTRGQQVTLSCSPISGHRSVSWYQQTPGQGLQFLFEYFSETQRNKGNFPGRFSGRQFSNSRSEMNVSTLELGDSALYLCASRLGVDYGYTFGSGTRLTVV.

This sequence joins TRBV19 and TRBJ2-5, with D perhaps matching TRBD1 (6 bases). Germline lookup yields CDR1 LNHDA and CDR2 SQIVND (reference sequence). The germline V and J ends were trimmed by 5 bases and 2 bases, with 21 bases remaining between them. The CDR3 runs to 17 residues. CDR3 sequence: CASSPRPRGRGQETQYF. DNA for the CDR3: TGTGCCAGTAGTCCTAGGCCAAGGGGAAGGGGGCAAGAGACCCAGTACTTC.

The table lists this clone with a count of one. The chain recombines TRBV19 with TRBJ2-7; D remains unclear. V shed 6 bases and J shed 1 base, with 13 bases lying between them. CDR1 is LNHDA, CDR2 SQIVND, per germline (reference sequence). The CDR3 has 14 amino acids. CDR3 sequence (DNA): TGTGCCAGTAGACCTGGTCCAGGATCCTACGAGCAGTACTTC. Translating gives CASRPGPGSYEQYF.

This chain connects TRBV9 to TRBJ2-5; D is perhaps TRBD1 (5 bases). The V and J ends lost 0 bases and 9 bases respectively, with 21 bases between them. CDR1 and CDR2 (germline): SGDLS, YYNGEE. CDR3 size: 16 residues. This chain's CDR3 is CASSVGAQASQGAQYF. In DNA form, the CDR3 reads TGTGCCAGCAGCGTAGGAGCACAGGCCAGCCAAGGGGCCCAGTACTTC.

The CDR3 DNA reads as TGTGCCACCAAGGGACAGCCTATAGGCACAGATACGCAGTATTTT. Amino acids: CATKGQPIGTDTQYF. The rearrangement joins TRBV27 to TRBJ2-3; 7 nucleotides line up with TRBD1. Germline V gene lookup returns CDR1 MNHEY and CDR2 SMNVEV (reference sequence). The length of the CDR3 is 15 residues. The V gene end was trimmed by 10 bases and the J gene end by 1 base; junction bases not matched to a gene: 11.

V usage is TRBV10-1 and J usage is TRBJ1-6; 9 nucleotides align to TRBD1. CDR1 and CDR2 from the germline V gene are WNHNN and SYGVQD (reference sequence). The CDR3 sequence is 14 residues long. With V trimmed by 11 bases and J by 8 bases, 10 bases remained unmatched. The CDR3 is CAVPRGQGDSPLHF. CDR3 bases: TGCGCCGTGCCTCGGGGACAGGGAGATTCACCCCTCCACTTT.

This clone was picked up one time. The chain recombines TRBV29-1 with TRBJ2-1; no firm D call. V lost 7 bases and J lost 7, with 20 bases in between. The CDR3 extends over 14 amino acids. Germline CDR1 and CDR2: SQVTM and ANQGSEA. The CDR3 DNA reads TGCAGCGAGGCTAAAAGTAGCATTTGGAATGAGCAGTTCTTC. Translated: CSEAKSSIWNEQFF.

V and J are TRBV19 and TRBJ2-2; a possible D gene is TRBD1 (5 bases). The V gene's germline CDR1 is LNHDA and CDR2 SQIVND (reference sequence). Trimming took 7 bases from V and 6 from J, leaving 15 bases between them. The CDR3 is 14 residues long. The CDR3 is CASKERGGAGELFF. The CDR3 region has the DNA TGTGCCAGTAAAGAAAGGGGTGGGGCCGGGGAGCTGTTTTTT.

The J gene is TRBJ1-5, the V gene TRBV5-1; D is possibly TRBD1 (5 bases). V lost 4 bases and J lost 1, with 9 bases in between. CDR3 length: 14 residues. Germline V gene sequence: CDR1 SGHRS, CDR2 YFSETQ. The CDR3 loop is CASSPGQSNQPQHF. Here the CDR3 DNA reads TGCGCCAGCAGCCCTGGACAAAGCAATCAGCCCCAGCATTTT.

Concerning this clone: The junction and the germline gene differ at one end; a read error may be behind it. The J gene is TRBJ2-2, the V gene TRBV9; D remains ambiguous. The CDR3 is 15 amino acids. Germline assignment: CDR1 SGDLS and CDR2 YYNGEE. The CDR3 bases are TGTGCCAGCAGCGTAGCACAACCGAACACCGAGGAGCTGTTTTTT. It specifies CASSVAQPNTEELFF. Full variable domain (rest looked up from reference TRBV9 and TRBJ2-2): DSGVTQTPKHLITATGQRVTLRCSPRSGDLSVYWYQQSLDQGLQFLIQYYNGEERAKGNILERFSAQQFPDLHSELNLSSLELGDSALYFCASSVAQPNTEELFFGEGSRLTVL.

The gene calls are TRBV5-1 and TRBJ2-5, with D perhaps TRBD2 (6 bases). The germline V and J ends were trimmed by 7 bases and 1 base, with 20 bases remaining between them. Germline V gene data show CDR1 as SGHRS and CDR2 as YFSETQ. This CDR3 region has 16 residues. The CDR3 coding sequence is TGCGCCAGCCGATTCGGGAGTGGGACCCTCCAAGAGACCCAGTACTTC. Translating it yields CASRFGSGTLQETQYF.

The chain joins TRBV30 to TRBJ2-5, with unresolved D. Germline V gene sequence: CDR1 GTSNPN, CDR2 SVGIG (reference sequence). The CDR3 is 13 residues long. V dropped 2 bases and J dropped 1 base, with 8 bases sitting between them. The CDR3 nucleotides read TGTGCCTGGAGTCGTGGGATCCAAGAGACCCAGTACTTC. This codes for CAWSRGIQETQYF.

The V and J genes are TRBV6-1 and TRBJ1-3, with a tentative D call TRBD1 (5 bases). Trimming left V 6 bases short and J 1 base short, with 13 bases between. CDR3 length: 15 amino acids. Germline CDR1 and CDR2: MNHNS and SASEGT. CDR3 loop: CASRRDARSGNTIYF. The CDR3 DNA reads TGTGCCAGCAGGAGGGACGCCCGGTCTGGAAACACCATATATTTT.

The chain uses TRBV5-1 and TRBJ1-1; possibly TRBD1 for D (6 bases). There are 15 residues in the CDR3. With 2 bases removed from V and 5 bases from J, the gap between germline ends came to 16 bases. CDR1 SGHRS and CDR2 YFSETQ come from the germline V gene. The CDR3 is CASSFWGHRDTEAFF. CDR3 DNA: TGCGCCAGCAGCTTCTGGGGGCACAGGGATACTGAAGCTTTCTTT.

In its sample, this clone was seen a few times. The chain couples TRBV27 to TRBJ1-2, with TRBD1 identical over 7 bases. The CDR3 loop spans 12 amino acids. Germline assignment: CDR1 MNHEY and CDR2 SMNVEV (reference sequence). J gave up 7 bases and V 5 bases, and 4 bases lay outside the gene matches. The CDR3 DNA reads as TGTGCCAGCAGTCCGACAGGGTCTGGCTACACCTTC. Its protein is CASSPTGSGYTF.

The chain joins TRBV7-3 to TRBJ2-6; D not resolved. The CDR3 consists of 16 residues. CDR1 and CDR2 from the germline V gene are SGHTA and FQGTGA. V lost 4 bases to trimming and J lost 0 bases, with 10 bases between them. CDR3 amino acids: CASSSTRVSGANVLTF. DNA for the CDR3: TGTGCCAGCAGCTCAACCCGAGTCTCTGGGGCCAACGTCCTGACTTTC. The full variable domain, with the rest looked up from reference TRBV7-3 and TRBJ2-6, is GAGVSQTPSNKVTEKGKYVELRCDPISGHTALYWYRQSLGQGPEFLIYFQGTGAADDSGLPNDRFFAVRPEGSVSTLKIQRTERGDSAVYLCASSSTRVSGANVLTFGAGSRLTVL.